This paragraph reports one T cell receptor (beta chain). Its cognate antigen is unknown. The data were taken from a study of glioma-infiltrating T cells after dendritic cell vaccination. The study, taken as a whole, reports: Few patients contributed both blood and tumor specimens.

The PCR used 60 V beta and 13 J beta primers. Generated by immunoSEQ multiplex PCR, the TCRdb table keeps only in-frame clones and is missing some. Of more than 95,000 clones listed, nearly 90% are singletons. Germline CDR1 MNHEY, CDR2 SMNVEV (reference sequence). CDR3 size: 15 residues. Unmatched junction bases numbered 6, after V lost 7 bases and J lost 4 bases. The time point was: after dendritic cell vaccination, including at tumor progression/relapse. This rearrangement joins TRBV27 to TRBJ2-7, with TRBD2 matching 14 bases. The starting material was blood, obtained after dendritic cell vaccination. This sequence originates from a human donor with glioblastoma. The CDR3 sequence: CASMPRTSGRYEQYF. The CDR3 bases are TGTGCCAGCATGCCGCGGACTAGCGGGAGGTACGAGCAGTACTTC.